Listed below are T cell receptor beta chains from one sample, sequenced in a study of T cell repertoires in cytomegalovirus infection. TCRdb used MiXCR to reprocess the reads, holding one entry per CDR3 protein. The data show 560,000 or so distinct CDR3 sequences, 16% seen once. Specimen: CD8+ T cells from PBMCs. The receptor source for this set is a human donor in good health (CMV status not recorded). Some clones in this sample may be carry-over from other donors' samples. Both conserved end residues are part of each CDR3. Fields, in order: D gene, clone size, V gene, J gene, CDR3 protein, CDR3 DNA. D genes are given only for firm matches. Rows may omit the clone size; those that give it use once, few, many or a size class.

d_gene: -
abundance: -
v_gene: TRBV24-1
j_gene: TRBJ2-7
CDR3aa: CATSEETGRYLHEQYF
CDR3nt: TGTGCCACCAGTGAGGAGACCGGACGGTATCTGCACGAGCAGTACTTC

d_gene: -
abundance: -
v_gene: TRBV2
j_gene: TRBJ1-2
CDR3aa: CASTSRQYGYTF
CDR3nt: TGTGCCAGCACCTCGCGACAGTATGGCTACACCTTC

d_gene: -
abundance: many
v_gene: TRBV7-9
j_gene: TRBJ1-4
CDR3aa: CASSSTGSNEKLFF
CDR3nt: TGTGCCAGCAGCTCGACAGGTTCTAATGAAAAACTGTTTTTT

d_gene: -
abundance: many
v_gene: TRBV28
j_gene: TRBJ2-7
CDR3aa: CASTSDFPEQYF
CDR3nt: TGTGCCAGCACCTCGGACTTCCCCGAGCAGTACTTC

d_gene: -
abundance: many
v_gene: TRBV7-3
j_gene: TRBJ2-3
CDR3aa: CASKSSGLSTDTQYF
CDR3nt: TGTGCCAGCAAGTCCTCGGGACTGAGCACAGATACGCAGTATTTT

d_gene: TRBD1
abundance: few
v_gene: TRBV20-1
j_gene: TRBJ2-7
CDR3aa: CSARVNRGAKPYEQYF
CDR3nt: TGCAGTGCTAGAGTCAACAGGGGAGCAAAACCCTACGAGCAGTACTTC

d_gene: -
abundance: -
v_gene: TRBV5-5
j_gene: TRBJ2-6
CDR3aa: CASSLGDRLGSGANVLTF
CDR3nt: TGTGCCAGCAGCTTGGGTGACAGGCTGGGCTCTGGGGCCAACGTCCTGACTTTC

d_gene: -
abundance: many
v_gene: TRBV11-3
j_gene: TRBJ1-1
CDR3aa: CASSQRAATEAFF
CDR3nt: TGTGCCAGCAGCCAAAGAGCAGCCACTGAAGCTTTCTTT

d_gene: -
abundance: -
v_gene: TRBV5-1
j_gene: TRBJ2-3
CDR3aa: CASSGSSSTDTQYF
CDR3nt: TGCGCCAGCAGTGGTAGCAGTAGCACAGATACGCAGTATTTT

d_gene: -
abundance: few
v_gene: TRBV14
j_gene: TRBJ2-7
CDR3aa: CASSQGDEYEQYF
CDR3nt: TGTGCCAGCAGCCAAGGGGATGAATACGAGCAGTACTTC

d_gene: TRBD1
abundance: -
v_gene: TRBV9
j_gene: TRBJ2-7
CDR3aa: CASSASTGYEQYF
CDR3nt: TGTGCCAGCAGCGCATCGACAGGGTACGAGCAGTACTTC

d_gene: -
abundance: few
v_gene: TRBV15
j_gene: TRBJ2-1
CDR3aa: CATSFRVNNEQFF
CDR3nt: TGTGCCACCAGCTTCAGAGTCAACAATGAGCAGTTCTTC

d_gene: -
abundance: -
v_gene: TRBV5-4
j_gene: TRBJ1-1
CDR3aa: CASTNLGAAVNTEAFF
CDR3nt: TGTGCCAGCACTAATTTGGGGGCGGCTGTGAACACTGAAGCTTTCTTT

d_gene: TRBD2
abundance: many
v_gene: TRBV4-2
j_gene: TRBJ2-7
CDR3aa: CASSQDELAATYEQYF
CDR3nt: TGTGCCAGCAGCCAAGATGAGCTAGCGGCTACCTACGAGCAGTACTTC

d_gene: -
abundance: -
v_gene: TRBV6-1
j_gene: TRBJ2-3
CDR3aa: CASSEALEGRYTDTQYF
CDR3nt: TGTGCCAGCAGTGAAGCGCTGGAGGGGCGATACACAGATACGCAGTATTTT

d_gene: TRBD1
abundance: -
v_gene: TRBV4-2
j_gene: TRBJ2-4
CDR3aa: CASSQEGQEAGIQYF
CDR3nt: TGTGCCAGCAGCCAAGAGGGACAGGAGGCTGGCATTCAGTACTTC

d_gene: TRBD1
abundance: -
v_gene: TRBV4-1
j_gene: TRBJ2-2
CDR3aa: CASSQDSGGPGELFF
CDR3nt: TGTGCCAGCAGCCAAGATTCAGGGGGCCCCGGGGAGCTGTTTTTT

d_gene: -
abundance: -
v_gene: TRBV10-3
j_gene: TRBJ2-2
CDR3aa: CAISGLTGGTGTRIGELFF
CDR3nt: TGTGCCATCAGTGGTCTCACGGGAGGGACAGGGACCAGGATCGGGGAGCTGTTTTTT

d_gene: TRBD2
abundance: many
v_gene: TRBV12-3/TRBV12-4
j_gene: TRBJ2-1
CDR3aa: CATSGTSGSSYNEQFF
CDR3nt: TGTGCCACCTCCGGGACTAGCGGGAGTTCCTACAATGAGCAGTTCTTC

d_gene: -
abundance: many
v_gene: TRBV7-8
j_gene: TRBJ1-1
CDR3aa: CASSLVLGQRGTEAFF
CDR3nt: TGTGCCAGCAGCTTAGTCCTCGGACAGCGGGGCACTGAAGCTTTCTTT

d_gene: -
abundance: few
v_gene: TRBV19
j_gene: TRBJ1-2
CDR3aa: CASSFSTGSYYGYTF
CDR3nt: TGTGCCAGTAGTTTCTCTACAGGGTCCTACTATGGCTACACCTTC

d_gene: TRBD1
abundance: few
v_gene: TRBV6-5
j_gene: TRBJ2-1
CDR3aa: CASSNDLNTGTDYNEQFF
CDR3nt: TGTGCCAGCAGTAACGATCTAAACACCGGGACAGACTACAATGAGCAGTTCTTC

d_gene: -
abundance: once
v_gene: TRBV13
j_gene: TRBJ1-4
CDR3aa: CASSLGEGAITATNEILFF
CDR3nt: TGTGCCAGCAGCTTAGGAGAGGGTGCCATTACTGCAACTAATGAAATACTGTTTTTT

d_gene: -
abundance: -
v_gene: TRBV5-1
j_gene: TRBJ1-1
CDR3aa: CASRGEGITEAFF
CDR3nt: TGCGCCAGCAGGGGAGAAGGTATCACTGAAGCTTTCTTT

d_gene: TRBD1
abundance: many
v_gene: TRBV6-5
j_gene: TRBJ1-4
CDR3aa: CASSHYPQTGGDEKLFF
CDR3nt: TGTGCCAGCTCCCACTATCCCCAGACAGGGGGTGATGAAAAACTGTTTTTT

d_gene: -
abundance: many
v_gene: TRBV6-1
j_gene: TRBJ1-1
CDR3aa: CASIEDGKRTEAFF
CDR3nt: TGTGCCAGCATAGAGGACGGTAAAAGGACTGAAGCTTTCTTT

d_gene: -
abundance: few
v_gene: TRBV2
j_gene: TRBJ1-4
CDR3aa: CASSDTRKANEKLFF
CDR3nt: TGTGCCAGCAGTGATACGAGAAAAGCTAATGAAAAACTGTTTTTT